Listed here are 27 T cell receptor beta chains from one sample, sequenced in a study of blood T cells in healthy people across ages. Using a J-beta primer mix together with a sample-barcoded 5' primer, a second PCR was run for roughly 7 to 12 cycles. TCRdb reprocessed the 5' RACE reads via MiXCR and lists one record per CDR3 protein. The data hold hundreds of thousands of distinct CDR3 sequences, with roughly 50% observed a single time. Sequencing was performed on blood. These receptors came from a man aged 25-45 years in good health.

The chain links TRBV6-2 or TRBV6-3 to TRBJ2-5; possibly TRBD1 for D (5 bases). The J call may not be correct, given that the DNA end is closer to TRBJ2-7. The CDR3 totals 17 residues. Looked up from germline, CDR1 is MNHEY and CDR2 is SVGEGT. DNA of the CDR3: TGTGCCAGCAGTTACTACCCCAACGACAGAAAACTCTACGAGCAGTACTTC. It specifies CASSYYPNDRKLYEQYF.

The V call is TRBV4-3, the J call TRBJ2-1; 12 bases match TRBD2. V was clipped by 0 bases and J by 9 bases; unmatched bases: 6. The CDR3 consists of 16 residues. From germline, CDR1 is LGHNA and CDR2 YSLEER. CDR3 in DNA: TGCGCCAGCAGCCAAGATCCTAGCGGGAGGGCCGGTGAGCAGTTCTTC. As protein: CASSQDPSGRAGEQFF.

The chain employs TRBV2 and TRBJ1-2, with TRBD1 identical over 9 bases. The CDR3 runs to 14 residues. Trimming at V came to 6 bases and at J to 5 bases, leaving 7 bases not matched to a gene. The V gene's germline CDR1 is SNHLY and CDR2 FYNNEI. CDR3 sequence reads: CASRFTGGAYGYTF. The CDR3, as DNA: TGTGCCAGCAGGTTCACAGGGGGCGCTTATGGCTACACCTTC.

The chain combines TRBV20-1 with TRBJ2-5; D not certain. Near its end, the DNA agrees better with TRBJ2-7, so the J call may be wrong. Per the germline V gene, CDR1 is DFQATT and CDR2 is SNEGSKA (reference sequence). The CDR3 runs to 12 residues. The CDR3 here is CSASPGNYEQYF. The DNA of the CDR3 is TGCAGTGCTAGCCCCGGAAACTACGAGCAGTACTTC.

The rearrangement joins TRBV15 to TRBJ2-5; TRBD2 is a possible D gene (5 bases). With 3 bases removed from V and 5 bases from J, the gap between germline ends came to 19 bases. CDR1 and CDR2 (germline): LNHNV, YYDKDF (reference sequence). CDR3 size: 16 residues. The CDR3 DNA reads TGTGCCACCAGCAGCTTCCTCAGAGGTCGAGGGGAGACCCAGTACTTC. Protein product: CATSSFLRGRGETQYF.

This clonotype was recorded a few times. The chain carries TRBV29-1 and TRBJ2-3, with 13 bases identical to TRBD2. The germline gives CDR1 SQVTM, CDR2 ANQGSEA. V was pared by 7 bases and J by 7 bases, with 20 bases of the junction left unmatched. The CDR3 is 18 amino acids. The CDR3 region is CSAAGTSGMGTHPYTQYF. DNA of the CDR3: TGCAGCGCCGCAGGGACTAGCGGGATGGGGACCCATCCGTATACGCAGTATTTT.

The CDR3 sequence is CSARTDREVGYTF. In nucleotides, the CDR3 is TGCAGTGCTCGGACGGACAGGGAGGTTGGCTACACCTTC. This chain links TRBV20-1 with TRBJ1-2, with 8 nucleotides matching TRBD1. In germline, CDR1 is DFQATT, CDR2 SNEGSKA (reference sequence). This CDR3 is 13 amino acids long. V shed 5 bases and J 7 bases; nucleotides not matched to a gene: 9.

On this clonotype itself: The junction and the germline gene differ at one end; a read error may be behind it. The V and J genes are TRBV20-1 and TRBJ2-7; the D gene is possibly TRBD2 (6 bases). The CDR3 extends over 15 amino acids. CDR1 DFQATT and CDR2 SNEGSKA come from the germline V gene (reference sequence). CDR3 coding DNA: TGCAGTGCTCATCTGGGGGGTAGGGACCCCTACGGGCAGTACTTC. Translating gives CSAHLGGRDPYGQYF.

V and J are TRBV6-1 and TRBJ2-3; 8 bases fit TRBD2. The CDR3 covers 13 residues. V trimming: 6 bases; J trimming: 6 bases; junction bases outside the gene matches: 5. Germline V gives CDR1 MNHNS, CDR2 SASEGT. The DNA for the CDR3 is TGTGCCAGCAGCTTACTAGCGGAGGATACGCAGTATTTT. This sequence encodes CASSLLAEDTQYF.

The chain employs TRBV27 and TRBJ1-6; perhaps TRBD1 as D (6 bases). Per germline, CDR1 MNHEY and CDR2 SMNVEV (reference sequence). Trimming stripped 8 bases from V and 8 bases from J, with 13 bases between. The CDR3 contains 13 residues. The CDR3: CASRGQTYSPLHF. CDR3 nucleotide sequence: TGTGCCAGCCGGGGGCAGACTTATTCACCCCTCCACTTT.

This clonotype occurred a few times. The chain joins TRBV3-1 to TRBJ2-3; D unclear. The V and J ends lost 4 bases and 0 bases respectively, with 8 bases between them. The V gene's germline CDR1 is LGHDT and CDR2 YNNKEL (reference sequence). The CDR3 loop spans 14 amino acids. The CDR3 region has the DNA TGTGCCAGCAGCCGCACAGTAAGCACAGATACGCAGTATTTT. Translating it yields CASSRTVSTDTQYF.

This chain uses TRBV29-1 with TRBJ2-1; a weak D match, TRBD2 (5 bases). This CDR3 comprises 14 residues. Germline values: CDR1 SQVTM, CDR2 ANQGSEA. Trimming removed 6 bases at V and 5 bases at J, with 17 bases between. The CDR3 bases are TGCAGCGTGTTGCGTGGGAGTCGGGACAATGAGCAGTTCTTC. Protein sequence: CSVLRGSRDNEQFF.

This clonotype was found a few times. This sequence joins TRBV10-3 and TRBJ1-2, with D possibly matching TRBD1 (6 bases). Looked up from germline, CDR1 is ENHRY and CDR2 is SYGVKD. Trimming removed 2 bases at V and 2 bases at J, with 12 bases between. The CDR3 loop spans 15 amino acids. The CDR3 bases are TGTGCCATCAGTGAGGGGGGGCGTGAGAACTATGGCTACACCTTC. As protein: CAISEGGRENYGYTF.

A remark on this clonotype: Sequence at one end of the junction differs from germline and may be a read error. V and J are TRBV20-1 and TRBJ2-4; D may match TRBD1 or TRBD2 (5 bases each). The DNA end lines up better with TRBJ2-7; the J call may be wrong. This CDR3 spans 13 amino acids. CDR1 and CDR2 (germline): DFQATT, SNEGSKA (reference sequence). CDR3 sequence reads: CSARGEFVGEQYF. The CDR3 coding sequence is TGCAGTGCGAGAGGGGAATTTGTAGGCGAGCAGTACTTC.

This sequence joins TRBV9 and TRBJ2-3; 7 nucleotides align to TRBD1. CDR3 length: 14 amino acids. J gave up 6 bases and V 2 bases, and 6 bases lay outside the gene matches. Germline values: CDR1 SGDLS, CDR2 YYNGEE. The CDR3 loop reads CASSVGQKDDTQYF. The CDR3 region has the DNA TGTGCCAGCAGCGTGGGACAGAAAGACGATACGCAGTATTTT.

J is TRBJ2-5 and V is TRBV15; D is uncertain. Germline lookup yields CDR1 LNHNV and CDR2 YYDKDF (reference sequence). Trimming removed 4 bases from V and 1 base from J, with 13 bases in between. The CDR3 spans 15 residues. The CDR3 DNA is TGTGCCACCAGCAAGATCCGCGCGCTCCAAGAGACCCAGTACTTC. Amino acid sequence: CATSKIRALQETQYF.

This clonotype was found a few times. This chain links TRBV9 with TRBJ2-7; 11 bases line up with TRBD2. V was clipped by 4 bases and J by 7 bases; unmatched bases: 10. The germline gives CDR1 SGDLS, CDR2 YYNGEE. The CDR3 consists of 15 residues. CDR3 region: CASSPGTSGLREQYF. CDR3 coding DNA: TGTGCCAGCAGCCCCGGGACTAGCGGTCTACGAGAGCAGTACTTC.

This sequence joins TRBV28 and TRBJ1-2; D unresolved. From germline, CDR1 is MDHEN and CDR2 SYDVKM. The length of the CDR3 is 12 residues. Trimming pared 8 bases from V and 7 bases from J, leaving 14 bases between. The CDR3 sequence is CASQEGLAGYTF. The CDR3 DNA follows: TGTGCCAGCCAGGAGGGCCTGGCTGGCTACACCTTC.

The rearrangement uses TRBV5-6 and TRBJ2-7; 8 nucleotides align to TRBD1. This CDR3 spans 15 amino acids. Germline CDR1 SGHDT, CDR2 YYEEEE. After removal of 4 bases from V and 4 bases from J, the junction contained 10 bases not matched to a gene. CDR3 nucleotides: TGTGCCAGCAGCCTGGTGGGACAGGATGTATACGAGCAGTACTTC. It translates to CASSLVGQDVYEQYF. The full variable domain, with the rest looked up from reference TRBV5-6 and TRBJ2-7, is DAGVTQSPTHLIKTRGQQVTLRCSPKSGHDTVSWYQQALGQGPQFIFQYYEEEERQRGNFPDRFSGHQFPNYSSELNVNALLLGDSALYLCASSLVGQDVYEQYFGPGTRLTVT.

The chain joins TRBV5-6 to TRBJ2-5; D remains ambiguous. This CDR3 comprises 13 residues. Germline V gene sequence: CDR1 SGHDT, CDR2 YYEEEE. V lost 0 bases to trimming and J lost 0 bases, with 3 bases between them. The CDR3 is CASSLDYQETQYF. The CDR3 DNA reads TGTGCCAGCAGCTTGGACTACCAAGAGACCCAGTACTTC.

The chain joins TRBV7-6 to TRBJ2-1, with a possible D match to TRBD2 (5 bases). The ends were cut back, 1 base at V and 2 bases at J, with 18 bases in the middle. In germline, CDR1 is SGHVS, CDR2 FNYEAQ. The CDR3 contains 18 residues. CDR3 bases: TGTGCCAGCAGCTTAGTGACGAGTGGACTTGAAACCTACAATGAGCAGTTCTTC. Translated: CASSLVTSGLETYNEQFF.

This chain links TRBV7-9 with TRBJ2-7; 7 bases are shared with TRBD1. The CDR3 is made up of 13 amino acids. Unmatched junction bases numbered 7, after V lost 5 bases and J lost 6 bases. The V gene's germline CDR1 is SEHNR and CDR2 FQNEAQ (reference sequence). The CDR3 spells CASSNRQGGEQYF. Here the CDR3 DNA reads TGTGCCAGCAGCAATAGACAGGGCGGCGAGCAGTACTTC. Variable domain in full (rest from reference TRBV7-9 and TRBJ2-7): DTGVSQNPRHKITKRGQNVTFRCDPISEHNRLYWYRQTLGQGPEFLTYFQNEAQLEKSRLLSDRFSAERPKGSFSTLEIQRTEQGDSAMYLCASSNRQGGEQYFGPGTRLTVT.

This sequence joins TRBV27 and TRBJ2-5; D gene ambiguous. Germline CDR1 reads MNHEY; CDR2 reads SMNVEV (reference sequence). V dropped 5 bases and J dropped 2 bases, with 12 bases sitting between them. The CDR3 is 14 residues long. CDR3 sequence (DNA): TGTGCCAGCAGTCCCGCCGGTTATCAAGAGACCCAGTACTTC. It is translated as CASSPAGYQETQYF.

The rearrangement links TRBV12-3 or TRBV12-4 to TRBJ2-4; a weak D match, TRBD2 (7 bases). Matching the DNA end better, TRBJ2-5 makes the J call doubtful. This CDR3 comprises 15 residues. Written as DNA, the CDR3 is TGTGCCAGCAGATACCCGGGGGGCCCTCAAGAGACCCAGTACTTC. Translated, it gives CASRYPGGPQETQYF.

This clonotype was recorded only once. The chain couples TRBV7-8 to TRBJ2-5; 16 nucleotides line up with TRBD2. This CDR3 spans 17 amino acids. V lost 2 bases to trimming and J lost 3 bases; unmatched junction nucleotides: 3. The germline V gene has CDR1 SGHVS and CDR2 FQNEAQ. CDR3 in amino acids: CASSLPGTSGGEETQYF. The CDR3 region has the DNA TGTGCCAGCAGCTTACCCGGGACTAGCGGGGGGGAAGAGACCCAGTACTTC.

This chain uses TRBV5-1 with TRBJ2-7; tentatively, D is TRBD1 or TRBD2 (5 bases each). This CDR3 is built from 15 residues. The germline CDR1 and CDR2 sequences are SGHRS and YFSETQ. V dropped 4 bases and J dropped 7 bases, with 21 bases sitting between them. The DNA for the CDR3 is TGCGCCAGCAGCGCGACAATAGGGGAGAGGAGGGAGCAGTACTTC. Translated, it gives CASSATIGERREQYF.

The rearrangement uses TRBV3-1 and TRBJ2-4; perhaps TRBD2 as D (7 bases). There are 15 residues in the CDR3. With 1 base removed from V and 5 bases from J, the gap between germline ends came to 12 bases. The V gene's germline CDR1 is LGHDT and CDR2 YNNKEL (reference sequence). CDR3 DNA sequence: TGTGCCAGCAGCCAAGGTCGAGGGGGGGAAAACATTCAGTACTTC. Its protein is CASSQGRGGENIQYF.